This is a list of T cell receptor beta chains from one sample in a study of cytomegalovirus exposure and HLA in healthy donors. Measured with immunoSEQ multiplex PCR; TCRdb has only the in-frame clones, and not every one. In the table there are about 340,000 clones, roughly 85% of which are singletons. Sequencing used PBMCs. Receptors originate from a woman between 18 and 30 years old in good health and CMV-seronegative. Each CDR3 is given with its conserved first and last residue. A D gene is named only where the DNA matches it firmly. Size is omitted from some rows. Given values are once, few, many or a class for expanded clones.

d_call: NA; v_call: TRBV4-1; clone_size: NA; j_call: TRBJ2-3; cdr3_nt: TGCGCCAGCAGCCAACAGGCGGGAAGCACAGATACGCAGTATTTT; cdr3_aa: CASSQQAGSTDTQYF
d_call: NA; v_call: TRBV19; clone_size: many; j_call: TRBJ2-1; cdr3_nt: TGTGCCAGTAGTGTGTACTCCGGCGGGAATGAGCAGTTCTTC; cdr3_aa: CASSVYSGGNEQFF
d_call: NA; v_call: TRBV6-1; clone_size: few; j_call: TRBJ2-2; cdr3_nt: TGTGCCAGCAACCCACAGGGATCCGGGGAGCTGTTTTTT; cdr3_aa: CASNPQGSGELFF
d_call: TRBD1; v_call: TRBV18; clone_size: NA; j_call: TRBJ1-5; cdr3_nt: TGTGCCAGCTCACCAGTTGCAGGGGGAGGTTTGCCCCAGCATTTT; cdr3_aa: CASSPVAGGGLPQHF
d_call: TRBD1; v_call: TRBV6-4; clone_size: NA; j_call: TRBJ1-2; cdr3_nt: TGTGCCAGCAGCCGGGACAGGACGGGCTATGGCTACACCTTC; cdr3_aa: CASSRDRTGYGYTF
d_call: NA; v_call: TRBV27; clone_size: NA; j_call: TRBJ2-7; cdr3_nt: TGTGCCAGCAGTGGACAATTAGGGGTATCCTACGAGCAGTACTTC; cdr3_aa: CASSGQLGVSYEQYF
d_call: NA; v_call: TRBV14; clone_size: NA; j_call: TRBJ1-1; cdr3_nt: TGTGCCAGCAGCCAAGATTACACCGGGACTACAAACACTGAAGCTTTCTTT; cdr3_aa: CASSQDYTGTTNTEAFF
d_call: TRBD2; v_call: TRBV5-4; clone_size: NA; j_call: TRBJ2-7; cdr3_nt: TGTGCCAGCAGCCTGGGCGGGAGCGACGAGCAGTACTTC; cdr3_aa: CASSLGGSDEQYF
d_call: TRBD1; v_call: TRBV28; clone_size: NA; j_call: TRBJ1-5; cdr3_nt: TGTGCCAGCAGTTCCTCGCCCGGGACAGGGAATCAGCCCCAGCATTTT; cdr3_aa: CASSSSPGTGNQPQHF
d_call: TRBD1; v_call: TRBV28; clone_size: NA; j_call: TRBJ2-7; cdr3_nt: TGTGCCAGCAGTTCACCCCAAATGACAGGGCTCTACGAGCAGTACTTC; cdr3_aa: CASSSPQMTGLYEQYF
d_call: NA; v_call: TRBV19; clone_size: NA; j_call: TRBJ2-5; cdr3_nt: TGTGCCAGTAGCGGACAGTTACAAGAGACCCAGTACTTC; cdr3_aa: CASSGQLQETQYF
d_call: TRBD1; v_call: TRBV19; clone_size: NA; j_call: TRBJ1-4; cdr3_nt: TGTGCCAGTAGTACTCACAGGGGGCAGAACCTAAAGAATGAAAAACTGTTTTTT; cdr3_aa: CASSTHRGQNLKNEKLFF
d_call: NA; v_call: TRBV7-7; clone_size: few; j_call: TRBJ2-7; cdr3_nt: TGTGCCAGCAACACCATTCCTAGGCGGAAGCTCCACTACGAGCAGTACTTC; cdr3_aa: CASNTIPRRKLHYEQYF
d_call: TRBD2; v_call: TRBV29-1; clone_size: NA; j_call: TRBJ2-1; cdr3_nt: TGCAGCCTTACGAGTCTAGCGGGAGCGAATGAGCAGTTCTTC; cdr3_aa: CSLTSLAGANEQFF
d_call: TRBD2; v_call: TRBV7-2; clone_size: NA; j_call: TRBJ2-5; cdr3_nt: TGTGCCAGCAGAACAGCGGGAGGGCCAGAGACCCAGTACTTC; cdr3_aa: CASRTAGGPETQYF
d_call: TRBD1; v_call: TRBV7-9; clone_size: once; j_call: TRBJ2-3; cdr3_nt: TGTGCCAGCAGCTCCGACAGGGGGCTTCAATTAGATACGCAGTATTTT; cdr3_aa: CASSSDRGLQLDTQYF
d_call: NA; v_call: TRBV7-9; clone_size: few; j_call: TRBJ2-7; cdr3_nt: TGTGCCAGCAGCTGGGCAGGGTCTGAGCAGTACTTC; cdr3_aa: CASSWAGSEQYF
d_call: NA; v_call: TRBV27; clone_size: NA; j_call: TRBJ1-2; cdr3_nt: TGTGCCAGCAGTCCCTCTACAGGGCAAACCTCCTATGGCTACACCTTC; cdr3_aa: CASSPSTGQTSYGYTF
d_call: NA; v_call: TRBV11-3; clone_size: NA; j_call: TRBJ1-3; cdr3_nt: TGTGCCAGCAGCTTAGGAGCTGGAAACACCATATATTTT; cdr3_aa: CASSLGAGNTIYF
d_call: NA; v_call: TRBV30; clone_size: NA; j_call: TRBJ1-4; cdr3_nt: TGTGCCTGGAGTGTAGGAGTTAATGAAAAACTGTTTTTT; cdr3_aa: CAWSVGVNEKLFF
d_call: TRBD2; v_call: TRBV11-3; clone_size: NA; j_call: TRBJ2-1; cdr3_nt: TGTGCCAGCAGCCCTAGCGGGTCCTACAATGAGCAGTTCTTC; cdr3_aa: CASSPSGSYNEQFF
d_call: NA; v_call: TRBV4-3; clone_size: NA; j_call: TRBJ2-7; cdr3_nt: TGCGCCAGCAGCCAAGATCGGAGTACCTCCTACGAGCAGTACTTC; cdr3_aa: CASSQDRSTSYEQYF
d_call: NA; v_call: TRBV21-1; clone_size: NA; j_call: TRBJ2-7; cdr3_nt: TGTGCCAGCAGCCCTTTGGCAGGGTCCTACGAGCAGTACTTC; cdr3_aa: CASSPLAGSYEQYF
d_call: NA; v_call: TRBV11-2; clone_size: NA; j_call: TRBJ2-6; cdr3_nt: TGTGCCAGCAGCTTAGTCAGGGGTTCTGGGGCCAACGTCCTGACTTTC; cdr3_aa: CASSLVRGSGANVLTF
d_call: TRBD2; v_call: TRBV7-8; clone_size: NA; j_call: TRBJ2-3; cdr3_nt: TGTGCCAGCAGCTTATCAACTAGCGGGCCCACAGATACGCAGTATTTT; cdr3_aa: CASSLSTSGPTDTQYF
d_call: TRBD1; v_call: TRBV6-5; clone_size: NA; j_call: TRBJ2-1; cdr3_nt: TGTGCCAGCAGGACAGGGGGGTACAATGAGCAGTTCTTC; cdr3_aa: CASRTGGYNEQFF
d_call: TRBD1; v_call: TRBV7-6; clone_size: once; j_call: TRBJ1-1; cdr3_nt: TGTGCCAGCAGCGCCGGGACAGGGGGTACTGAAGCTTTCTTT; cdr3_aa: CASSAGTGGTEAFF
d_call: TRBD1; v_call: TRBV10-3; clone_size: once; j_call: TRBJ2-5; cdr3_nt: TGTGCCATCAGTGGCAAGACAGGGTCTGGAGAGACCCAGTACTTC; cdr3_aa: CAISGKTGSGETQYF
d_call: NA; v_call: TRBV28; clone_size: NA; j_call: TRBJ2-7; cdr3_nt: TGTGCCAGCAGTGCATTCAGGGGAATCTACGAGCAGTACTTC; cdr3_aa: CASSAFRGIYEQYF
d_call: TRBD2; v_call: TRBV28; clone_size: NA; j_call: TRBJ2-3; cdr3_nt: TGTGCCAGCAGTTTACCGGGACTAGCGGGAAGGTCCCAGGCGCAGTATTTT; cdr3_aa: CASSLPGLAGRSQAQYF
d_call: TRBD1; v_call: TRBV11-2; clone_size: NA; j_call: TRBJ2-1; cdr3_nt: TGTGCCAGCAGCCCCCTGACAGGGTTCTCCTACAATGAGCAGTTCTTC; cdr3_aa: CASSPLTGFSYNEQFF
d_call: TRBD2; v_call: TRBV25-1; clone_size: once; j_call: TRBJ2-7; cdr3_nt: TGTGCCAGCAGTGCGGGGGGGACCTACGAGCAGTACTTC; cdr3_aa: CASSAGGTYEQYF
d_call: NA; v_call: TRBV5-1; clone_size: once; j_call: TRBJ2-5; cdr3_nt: TGCGCCAGCAGCTTGGCCGGCCAGGCGGGGGAGACCCAGTACTTC; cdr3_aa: CASSLAGQAGETQYF
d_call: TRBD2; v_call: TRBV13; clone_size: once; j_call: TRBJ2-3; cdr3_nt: TGTGCCAGCAGCTTAGTAACTAGCGGAGATACGCAGTATTTT; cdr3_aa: CASSLVTSGDTQYF
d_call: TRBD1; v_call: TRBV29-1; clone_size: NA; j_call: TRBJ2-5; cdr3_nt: TGCAGCGTGACCGGGACAGGGCCACAAGAGACCCAGTACTTC; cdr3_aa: CSVTGTGPQETQYF
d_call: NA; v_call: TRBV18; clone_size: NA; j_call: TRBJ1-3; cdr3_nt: TGTGCCAGCTCACCATCGGAGGCATATGGAAACACCATATATTTT; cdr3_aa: CASSPSEAYGNTIYF
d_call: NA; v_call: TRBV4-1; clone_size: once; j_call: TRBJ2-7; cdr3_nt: TGCGCCAGCAGCCAAGGGTTAGGGGATAGAGAATACGAGCAGTACTTC; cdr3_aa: CASSQGLGDREYEQYF
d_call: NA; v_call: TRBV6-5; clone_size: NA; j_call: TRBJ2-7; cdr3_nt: TGTGCCAGCAGTTACGGGACTCTCCCCTCTGAGCAGTACTTC; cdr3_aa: CASSYGTLPSEQYF
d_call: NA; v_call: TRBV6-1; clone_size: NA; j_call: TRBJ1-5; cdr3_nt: TGTGCCAGCATCAGAACTAATGGCAATCAGCCCCAGCATTTT; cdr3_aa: CASIRTNGNQPQHF
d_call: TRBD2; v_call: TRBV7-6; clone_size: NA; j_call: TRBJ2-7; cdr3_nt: TGTGCCAGCAGCTCGGACGGAGGATCGGGACTAGCGGGAGAGTCCTACGAGCAGTACTTC; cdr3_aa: CASSSDGGSGLAGESYEQYF
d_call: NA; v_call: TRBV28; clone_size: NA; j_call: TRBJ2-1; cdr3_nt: TGTGCCAGCAGCCACTCCTACAATGAGCAGTTCTTC; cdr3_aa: CASSHSYNEQFF
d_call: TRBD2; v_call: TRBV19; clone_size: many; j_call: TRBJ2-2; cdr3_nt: TGTGCCAGTAGAGGCCTAGCGGGAGAGGGGAACACCGGGGAGCTGTTTTTT; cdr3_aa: CASRGLAGEGNTGELFF
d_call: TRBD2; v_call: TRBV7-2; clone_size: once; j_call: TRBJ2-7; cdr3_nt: TGTGCCAGTAGCGGGTCCGGGAGGGCGAGCCACGAGCAGTACTTC; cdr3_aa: CASSGSGRASHEQYF
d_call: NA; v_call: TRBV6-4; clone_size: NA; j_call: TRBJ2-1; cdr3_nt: TGTGCCAGCAGTGACTCGTGGGGGGTCGCCTACAATGAGCAGTTCTTC; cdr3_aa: CASSDSWGVAYNEQFF
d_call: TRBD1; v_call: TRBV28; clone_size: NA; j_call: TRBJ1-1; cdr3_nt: TGTGCCAGCAGACTGGGACAGGGCTTCGCTGAAGCTTTCTTT; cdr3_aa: CASRLGQGFAEAFF
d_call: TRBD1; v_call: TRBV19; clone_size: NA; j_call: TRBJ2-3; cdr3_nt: TGTGCCAGTAGTATGGGGACAGGGGCCACAGATACGCAGTATTTT; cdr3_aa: CASSMGTGATDTQYF
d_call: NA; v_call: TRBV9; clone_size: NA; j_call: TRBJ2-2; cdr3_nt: TGTGCCAGCAGCCCCCAGCAGGGCTCCGGGGAGCTGTTTTTT; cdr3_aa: CASSPQQGSGELFF
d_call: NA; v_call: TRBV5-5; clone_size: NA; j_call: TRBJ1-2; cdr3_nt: TGTGCCAGCAGCCCTGGCGGGGGAGCTCTAAACTTTAACTATGGCTACACCTTC; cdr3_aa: CASSPGGGALNFNYGYTF
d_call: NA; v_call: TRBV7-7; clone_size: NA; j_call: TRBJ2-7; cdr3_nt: TGTGCCAGCAGCCCACAGGGTTCTGGGGAGCAGTACTTC; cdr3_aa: CASSPQGSGEQYF
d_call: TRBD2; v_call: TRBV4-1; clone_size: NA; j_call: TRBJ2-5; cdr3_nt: TGCGCCAGCAGCCAAGGTCTGGCTTCCGCGGGGGTTAGGGAGACCCAGTACTTC; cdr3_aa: CASSQGLASAGVRETQYF
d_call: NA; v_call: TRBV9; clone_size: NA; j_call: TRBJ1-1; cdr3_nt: TGTGCCAGCAGCTCAAGTCTGGGGGGGAACACTGAAGCTTTCTTT; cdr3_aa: CASSSSLGGNTEAFF
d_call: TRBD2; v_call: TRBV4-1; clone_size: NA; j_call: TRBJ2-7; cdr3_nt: TGCGCCAGCAGCCAAACTGGACTAGGCGCCTACGAGCAGTACTTC; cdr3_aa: CASSQTGLGAYEQYF
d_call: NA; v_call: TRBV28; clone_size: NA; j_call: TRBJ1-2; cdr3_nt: TGTGCCAGCAGTTTCCCGGGACCCTGGGCGGGAGGCTACACCTTC; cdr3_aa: CASSFPGPWAGGYTF